This T cell receptor beta chain was identified during a study of response to subunit inactivated influenza vaccine. The CDR3 contains 16 residues. Germline CDR1 reads SGHTA; CDR2 reads FQGNSA. The junction had 5 bases not matched to a gene; V was cut back by 5 bases and J by 0 bases. TCRdb independently ran MiXCR on the RT-PCR reads; one entry per CDR3 protein. The profile shows about 170,000 distinct CDR3 sequences, roughly 12% of them singletons. The same data also went into a second study, on T cells expressing NK-cell markers. In that study: UMIs were included in TCR beta cDNA generated by 5'RACE template switching.

V usage is TRBV7-2 and J usage is TRBJ1-1; TRBD1 matches 11 bases. The sequence was obtained from a man in his forties or fifties who received an inactivated influenza vaccine. Sequenced material: CD8+ T cells sorted from PBMCs, taken 11 to 12 days after vaccination. CDR3 amino acids: CASSVGTGGMNTEAFF. CDR3 DNA: TGTGCCAGCAGCGTAGGGACAGGGGGTATGAACACTGAAGCTTTCTTT.